These 18 T cell receptor beta chains share one sample of origin, sequenced in a study of blood T cells in healthy people across ages. Together with a sample-barcoded 5' primer, a J-beta primer mix was included in a second PCR lasting about 6 to 11 cycles. One entry per CDR3 protein results from TCRdb running MiXCR on the 5' RACE reads. The table shows approximately 850,000 distinct CDR3 sequences, with 58% occurring only once. The sample was blood. The receptors shown here come from a man aged 25-45 years in good health.

The chain uses TRBV2 and TRBJ2-3; no definite D call. The CDR3 is 13 residues long. Germline V lookup: CDR1 SNHLY, CDR2 FYNNEI. Deletions cut 5 bases from V and 1 base from J, with 7 bases between. The chain's CDR3 is CASSSLRTDTQYF. The DNA for the CDR3 is TGTGCCAGCAGTTCGTTGCGCACAGATACGCAGTATTTT.

This clonotype appeared a few times. The chain couples TRBV4-2 to TRBJ2-3; 8 bases fit TRBD2. The CDR3 covers 17 residues. Germline V gene sequence: CDR1 LGHNA, CDR2 YNFKEQ. Trimming removed 1 base from V and 4 bases from J; junction bases left unmatched: 10. The CDR3 here is CASSQAPGRVRPDTQYF. In DNA, the CDR3 is TGTGCCAGCAGCCAAGCTCCCGGGAGGGTTCGGCCAGATACGCAGTATTTT.

This clonotype was seen a few times. The rearrangement joins TRBV6-5 to TRBJ1-2, with D possibly TRBD1 on 6 matching bases. CDR1 and CDR2 from the germline V gene are MNHEY and SVGAGI. Between the trimmed V and J ends, which lost 0 bases and 8 bases, there was a span of 10 bases. The CDR3 length is 13 residues. Here the CDR3 DNA reads TGTGCCAGCAGTTACTCCAGGGGAGGAGGCTACACCTTC. This encodes CASSYSRGGGYTF.

This clonotype was seen a handful of times. The V call is TRBV2, the J call TRBJ2-7, with 7 bases identical to TRBD1. The CDR3 has 14 residues. J gave up 3 bases and V 1 base, and 3 bases lay outside the gene matches. Germline assignment: CDR1 SNHLY and CDR2 FYNNEI. The CDR3 protein is CASSEGGQFYEQYF. The DNA of the CDR3 is TGTGCCAGCAGTGAAGGGGGACAGTTCTACGAGCAGTACTTC.

J is TRBJ2-5 and V is TRBV4-1; D not resolved. V gave up 4 bases and J gave up 5 bases, with 17 bases separating them. This CDR3 has 15 amino acids. Germline CDR1 and CDR2: MGHRA and YSYEKL. The CDR3 sequence is CASSPQPGPVETQYF. DNA for the CDR3: TGCGCCAGCAGCCCCCAACCTGGACCGGTGGAGACCCAGTACTTC.

The rearrangement joins TRBV5-1 to TRBJ2-5, with 7 bases fitting TRBD2. Germline V lookup: CDR1 SGHRS, CDR2 YFSETQ. Trimming removed 8 bases from V and 11 bases from J; junction bases left unmatched: 18. The CDR3 has 14 residues. CDR3 amino acids: CASAYGGSNNEQYF. Here the CDR3 DNA reads TGCGCCAGTGCATACGGGGGGTCCAACAATGAGCAGTACTTC.

V usage is TRBV9 and J usage is TRBJ1-2; D is perhaps TRBD1 (5 bases). CDR1 is SGDLS, CDR2 YYNGEE, per germline. The CDR3 runs 16 residues. Between the trimmed V and J ends, which lost 0 bases and 3 bases, there was a span of 15 bases. As DNA, the CDR3 is TGTGCCAGCAGCGTAGACCCATCAGGGTACCACTATGGCTACACCTTC. Encoded protein: CASSVDPSGYHYGYTF. The whole variable domain, remainder taken from reference TRBV9 and TRBJ1-2, is DSGVTQTPKHLITATGQRVTLRCSPRSGDLSVYWYQQSLDQGLQFLIQYYNGEERAKGNILERFSAQQFPDLHSELNLSSLELGDSALYFCASSVDPSGYHYGYTFGSGTRLTVV.

The CDR3 DNA reads as TGTGCCAGCAGTTTAGCGAAAGGCGCTGAAGCTTTCTTT. It specifies CASSLAKGAEAFF. This chain joins TRBV12-3 or TRBV12-4 and TRBJ1-1; D gene uncertain. The CDR3 is made up of 13 amino acids. The germline V and J ends were trimmed by 0 bases and 6 bases, with 8 bases remaining between them.

A few counts support this clonotype. V is TRBV20-1 and J is TRBJ2-1, with 10 nucleotides matching TRBD2. The CDR3 is made up of 14 amino acids. The germline gives CDR1 DFQATT, CDR2 SNEGSKA (reference sequence). V lost 7 bases, J lost 6 bases, and 9 bases stayed unmatched. The CDR3 is CSGTGTSVSNEQFF. CDR3 nucleotide sequence: TGCAGTGGTACCGGGACTAGCGTTAGCAATGAGCAGTTCTTC.

This clonotype has only a few counts. The CDR3: CSARTGTSGGAFGNEQFF. CDR3 bases: TGCAGTGCTAGAACCGGGACTAGCGGGGGGGCCTTTGGAAATGAGCAGTTCTTC. The chain couples TRBV20-1 to TRBJ2-1, with 16 bases fitting TRBD2. The V and J ends lost 2 bases and 7 bases, in that order; junction bases with no gene match: 11. Germline V gives CDR1 DFQATT, CDR2 SNEGSKA (reference sequence). The CDR3 has 18 residues.

This clonotype was seen only a few times. V gene TRBV4-1 combines with J gene TRBJ2-3, with a tentative D call TRBD2 (5 bases). Trimming took 2 bases from V and 2 from J, leaving 14 bases between them. From germline, CDR1 is MGHRA and CDR2 YSYEKL. This CDR3 has 16 residues. CDR3 protein: CASSQLTTGSTDTQYF. Here the CDR3 DNA reads TGCGCCAGCAGCCAACTTACGACGGGGTCCACAGATACGCAGTATTTT.

In this sample, this clonotype turned up once. The chain has TRBV10-3 and TRBJ1-4; D gene unclear. Germline lookup yields CDR1 ENHRY and CDR2 SYGVKD. V was cut by 4 bases and J by 4 bases, with 7 bases left in between. The CDR3 extends over 13 amino acids. The CDR3 DNA reads as TGTGCCATCAGTGTGGGGAATAATGAAAAACTGTTTTTT. Residues: CAISVGNNEKLFF.

This clonotype was counted only a few times. The gene calls are TRBV20-1 and TRBJ2-1, with D hard to call. CDR1 and CDR2 from the germline V gene are DFQATT and SNEGSKA (reference sequence). Trimming removed 5 bases at V and 7 bases at J, with 18 bases between. The CDR3 loop spans 14 amino acids. CDR3 loop: CSARAFRSENEQFF. In DNA form, the CDR3 reads TGCAGTGCTCGGGCATTCAGGTCTGAAAATGAGCAGTTCTTC.

The gene calls are TRBV11-3 and TRBJ2-1, with a weak D call TRBD2 (7 bases). V was trimmed by 6 bases and J by 0 bases, leaving 15 bases between them. Germline loops: CDR1 SGHNT, CDR2 YENEEA. The CDR3 has 16 residues. The DNA of the CDR3 is TGTGCCAGCAGTTTTGGGGGCGGGAGCTCCTACAATGAGCAGTTCTTC. This translates into CASSFGGGSSYNEQFF.

This clonotype was seen many times. This chain uses TRBV15 with TRBJ2-3, with TRBD2 matching 10 bases. Germline trimming cut 3 bases from V and 0 bases from J; bases unmatched to any gene: 0. The CDR3 runs to 15 residues. Germline CDR1 LNHNV, CDR2 YYDKDF (reference sequence). The DNA of the CDR3 is TGTGCCACCAGCAGGACTAGCGGGAGCACAGATACGCAGTATTTT. Translated: CATSRTSGSTDTQYF.

The sample holds one count of this clonotype. The chain couples TRBV20-1 to TRBJ2-3, with a tentative D call TRBD2 (6 bases). The V gene lost 2 bases and the J gene lost 2 bases, with 17 bases spanning the gap. Germline V gives CDR1 DFQATT, CDR2 SNEGSKA (reference sequence). This CDR3 has 16 amino acids. The CDR3 nucleotides read TGCAGTGCTAGAAAAAGTTTTAGCGGCCCCACAGATACGCAGTATTTT. Translating it yields CSARKSFSGPTDTQYF.

This clonotype was picked up a small number of times. The gene calls are TRBV7-2 and TRBJ2-7; D is ambiguous. The CDR3 totals 12 residues. Between the trimmed V and J ends, which lost 5 bases and 9 bases, there was a span of 14 bases. Per germline, CDR1 SGHTA and CDR2 FQGNSA. The CDR3 coding sequence is TGTGCCAGCAGCCCCCAGCAAGGACGGCAGTACTTC. This gives the protein CASSPQQGRQYF.

This clonotype came up a few times. The genes are TRBV7-2 and TRBJ2-5, with 11 bases identical to TRBD2. From germline, CDR1 is SGHTA and CDR2 FQGNSA. V shed 4 bases, J shed 5 bases, and the junction held 6 bases outside the gene matches. The CDR3 has 15 amino acids. This CDR3 reads CASSYVAGGFETQYF. CDR3 coding DNA: TGTGCCAGCAGCTATGTAGCGGGGGGGTTCGAGACCCAGTACTTC.